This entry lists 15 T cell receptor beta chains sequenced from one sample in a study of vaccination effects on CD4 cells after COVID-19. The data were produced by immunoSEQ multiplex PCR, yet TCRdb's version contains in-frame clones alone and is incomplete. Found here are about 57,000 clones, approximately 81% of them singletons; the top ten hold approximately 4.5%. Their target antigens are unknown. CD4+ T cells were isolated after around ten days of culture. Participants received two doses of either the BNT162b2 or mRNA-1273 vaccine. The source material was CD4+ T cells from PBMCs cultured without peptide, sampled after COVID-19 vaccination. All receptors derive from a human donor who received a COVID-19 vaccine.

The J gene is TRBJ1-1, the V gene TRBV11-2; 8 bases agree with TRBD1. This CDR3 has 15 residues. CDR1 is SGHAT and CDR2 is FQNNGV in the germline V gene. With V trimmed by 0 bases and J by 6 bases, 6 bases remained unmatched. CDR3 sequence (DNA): TGTGCCAGCAGCTTAGAGGCAGGGGGCATGGCTGAAGCTTTCTTT. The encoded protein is CASSLEAGGMAEAFF.

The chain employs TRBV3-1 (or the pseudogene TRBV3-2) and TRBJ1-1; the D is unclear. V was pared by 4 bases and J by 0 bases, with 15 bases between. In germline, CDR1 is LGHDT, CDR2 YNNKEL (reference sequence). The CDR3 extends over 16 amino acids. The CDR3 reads CASSRTPQNMNTEAFF. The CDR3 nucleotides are TGTGCCAGCAGCCGGACCCCACAGAACATGAACACTGAAGCTTTCTTT.

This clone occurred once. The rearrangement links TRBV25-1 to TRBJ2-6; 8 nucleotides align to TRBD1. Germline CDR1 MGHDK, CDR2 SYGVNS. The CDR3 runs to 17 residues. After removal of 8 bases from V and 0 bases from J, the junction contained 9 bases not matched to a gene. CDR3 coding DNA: TGTGCCAGCCCGCACCAGGACAGGGTCTCTGGGGCCAACGTCCTGACTTTC. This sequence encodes CASPHQDRVSGANVLTF.

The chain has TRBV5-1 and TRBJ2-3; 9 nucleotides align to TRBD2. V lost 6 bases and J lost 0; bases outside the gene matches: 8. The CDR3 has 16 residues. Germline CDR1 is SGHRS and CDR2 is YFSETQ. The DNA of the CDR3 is TGCGCCAGCAACCAGGTAGCGGGAGCTAGCACAGATACGCAGTATTTT. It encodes CASNQVAGASTDTQYF.

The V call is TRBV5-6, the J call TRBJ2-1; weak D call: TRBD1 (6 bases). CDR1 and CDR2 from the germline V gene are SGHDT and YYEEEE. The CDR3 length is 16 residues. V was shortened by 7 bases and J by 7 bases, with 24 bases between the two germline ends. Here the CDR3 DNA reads TGTGCCAGCTGGGCTTGGAGCAGGGGTGGTGCGAATGAGCAGTTCTTC. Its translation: CASWAWSRGGANEQFF.

CDR3 sequence (DNA): TGTGCCAGCAGTTTAGGCGGAGGGCCCTACAATGAGCAGTTCTTC. It is translated as CASSLGGGPYNEQFF. The rearrangement uses TRBV28 and TRBJ2-1; D is perhaps TRBD2 (6 bases). This CDR3 has 15 residues. Germline assignment: CDR1 MDHEN and CDR2 SYDVKM. V lost 2 bases to trimming and J lost 2 bases, with 10 bases between them.

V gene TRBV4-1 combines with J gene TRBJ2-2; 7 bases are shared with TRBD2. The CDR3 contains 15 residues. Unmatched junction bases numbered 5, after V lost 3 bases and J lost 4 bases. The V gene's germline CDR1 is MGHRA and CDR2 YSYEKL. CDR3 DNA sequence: TGCGCCAGCAGCCAGGGGTTAGCGGGCACCGGGGAGCTGTTTTTT. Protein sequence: CASSQGLAGTGELFF.

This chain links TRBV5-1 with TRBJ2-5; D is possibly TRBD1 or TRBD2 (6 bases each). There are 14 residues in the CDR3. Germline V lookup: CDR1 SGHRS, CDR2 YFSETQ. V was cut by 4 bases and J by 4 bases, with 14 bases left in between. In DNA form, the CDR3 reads TGCGCCAGCAGCCCCGGGAGAGGGGGAGAGACCCAGTACTTC. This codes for CASSPGRGGETQYF.

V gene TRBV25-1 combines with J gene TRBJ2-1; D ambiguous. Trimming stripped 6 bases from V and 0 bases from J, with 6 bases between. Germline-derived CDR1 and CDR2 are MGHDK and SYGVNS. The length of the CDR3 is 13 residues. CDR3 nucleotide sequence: TGTGCCAGCAGGACTTACTCCTACAATGAGCAGTTCTTC. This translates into CASRTYSYNEQFF. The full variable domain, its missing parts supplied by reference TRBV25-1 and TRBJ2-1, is EADIYQTPRYLVIGTGKKITLECSQTMGHDKMYWYQQDPGMELHLIHYSYGVNSTEKGDLSSESTVSRIRTEHFPLTLESARPSHTSQYLCASRTYSYNEQFFGPGTRLTVL.

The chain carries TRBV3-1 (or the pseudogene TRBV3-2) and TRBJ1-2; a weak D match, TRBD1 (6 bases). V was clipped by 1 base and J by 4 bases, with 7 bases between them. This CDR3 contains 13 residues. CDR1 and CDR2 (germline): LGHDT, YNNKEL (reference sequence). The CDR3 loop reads CASSQGDTYGYTF. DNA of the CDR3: TGTGCCAGCAGCCAAGGGGACACCTATGGCTACACCTTC.

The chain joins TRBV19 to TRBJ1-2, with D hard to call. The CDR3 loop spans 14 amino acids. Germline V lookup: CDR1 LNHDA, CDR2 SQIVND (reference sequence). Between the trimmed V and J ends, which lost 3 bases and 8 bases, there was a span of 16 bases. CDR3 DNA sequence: TGTGCCAGTAGTATGGGAGGCGTAACGAGCGGCTACACCTTC. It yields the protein CASSMGGVTSGYTF.

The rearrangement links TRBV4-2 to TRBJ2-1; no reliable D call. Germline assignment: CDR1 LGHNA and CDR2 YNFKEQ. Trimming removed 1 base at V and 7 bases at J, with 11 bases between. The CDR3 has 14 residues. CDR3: CASSQGSVGNEQFF. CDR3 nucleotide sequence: TGTGCCAGCAGCCAAGGGAGCGTTGGAAATGAGCAGTTCTTC.

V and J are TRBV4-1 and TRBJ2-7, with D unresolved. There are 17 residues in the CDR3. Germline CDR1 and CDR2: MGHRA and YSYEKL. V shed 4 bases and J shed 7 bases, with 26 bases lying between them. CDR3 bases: TGCGCCAGCAGCCGGACGATGTCTGACTCTACGAGATGGGAGCAGTACTTC. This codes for CASSRTMSDSTRWEQYF.

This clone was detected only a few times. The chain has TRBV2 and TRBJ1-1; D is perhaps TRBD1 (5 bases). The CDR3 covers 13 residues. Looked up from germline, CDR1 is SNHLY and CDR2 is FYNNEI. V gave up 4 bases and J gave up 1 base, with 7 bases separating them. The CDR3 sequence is CASSVGGNTEAFF. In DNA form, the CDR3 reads TGTGCCAGCAGTGTCGGGGGGAACACTGAAGCTTTCTTT. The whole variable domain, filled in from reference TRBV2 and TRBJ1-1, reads EPEVTQTPSHQVTQMGQEVILRCVPISNHLYFYWYRQILGQKVEFLVSFYNNEISEKSEIFDDQFSVERPDGSNFTLKIRSTKLEDSAMYFCASSVGGNTEAFFGQGTRLTVV.

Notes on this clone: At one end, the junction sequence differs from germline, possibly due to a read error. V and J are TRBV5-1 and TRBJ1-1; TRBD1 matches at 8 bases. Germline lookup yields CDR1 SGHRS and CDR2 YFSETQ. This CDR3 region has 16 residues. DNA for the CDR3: TGCGCCAGCACCTTGTCATCCAGGGGGCGTAGTTCTGAAGCTTTCTTT. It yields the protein CASTLSSRGRSSEAFF.